The 32 T cell receptor beta chains reported below all come from one sample, sequenced in a study of OX40 agonist ivuxolimab in advanced cancers. Profiling relied on immunoSEQ multiplex PCR, and the TCRdb table lists in-frame clones only, not all of them. This repertoire shows fewer than 65,000 clones, approximately 86% found once; its top ten account for roughly 0.5%. Sequences were derived from CD4+ or CD8+ T cells sorted from blood, sampled in a trial of the OX40 agonist ivuxolimab. The receptors were gathered from an adult with an advanced solid tumor such as melanoma, head and neck, liver or kidney cancer.

This chain links TRBV7-9 with TRBJ2-1; tentatively, D is TRBD1 (6 bases). The germline V and J ends were trimmed by 0 bases and 6 bases, with 6 bases remaining between them. The germline gives CDR1 SEHNR, CDR2 FQNEAQ (reference sequence). This CDR3 has 13 residues. CDR3: CASSLAGGNEQFF. DNA for the CDR3: TGTGCCAGCAGCTTAGCAGGGGGCAATGAGCAGTTCTTC.

The CDR3 protein is CASSEGTGLMRFF. Here the CDR3 DNA reads TGTGCCAGCAGTGAAGGGACAGGGTTGATGCGGTTCTTC. This chain links TRBV2 with TRBJ2-1; 8 bases agree with TRBD1. The trim removed 1 base at V and 15 bases at J, leaving 8 bases unmatched. Germline lookup yields CDR1 SNHLY and CDR2 FYNNEI. The CDR3 totals 13 residues.

This chain connects TRBV28 to TRBJ1-5; the D gene is possibly TRBD1 (5 bases). V was trimmed by 6 bases and J by 1 base, leaving 16 bases between them. Germline lookup yields CDR1 MDHEN and CDR2 SYDVKM. This CDR3 region has 16 residues. This chain's CDR3 is CASRNLKRGSNQPQHF. CDR3 nucleotide sequence: TGTGCCAGCAGAAATCTTAAAAGGGGAAGCAATCAGCCCCAGCATTTT.

V usage is TRBV5-6 and J usage is TRBJ1-5, with a tentative D call TRBD1 (5 bases). The CDR3 has 14 residues. Germline V gene sequence: CDR1 SGHDT, CDR2 YYEEEE. V lost 3 bases and J lost 3, with 10 bases in between. CDR3 sequence reads: CASSSGTINQPQHF. For the CDR3, the DNA is TGTGCCAGCAGCTCCGGGACCATCAATCAGCCCCAGCATTTT.

The chain links TRBV14 to TRBJ2-5; D is tentatively TRBD1 or TRBD2 (5 bases each). Trimming left V 1 base short and J 1 base short, with 10 bases between. The CDR3 consists of 15 residues. The germline gives CDR1 SGHDN, CDR2 FVKESK. CDR3 loop: CASSQGGTVQETQYF. CDR3 in DNA: TGTGCCAGCAGCCAAGGTGGGACGGTCCAAGAGACCCAGTACTTC.

V gene TRBV6-5 combines with J gene TRBJ2-7; 7 nucleotides line up with TRBD2. CDR1 is MNHEY and CDR2 is SVGAGI in the germline V gene. The junction had 15 bases not matched to a gene; V was cut back by 6 bases and J by 7 bases. This CDR3 spans 15 amino acids. CDR3 in amino acids: CASSRLMGGVKEQYF. CDR3 coding DNA: TGTGCCAGCAGCCGGCTCATGGGAGGGGTCAAGGAGCAGTACTTC.

In DNA form, the CDR3 reads TGCGCCAGCAGCGGCGGACTAGCGTTCGGCACAGATACGCAGTATTTT. Residues: CASSGGLAFGTDTQYF. This sequence joins TRBV5-1 and TRBJ2-3, with 9 bases lining up with TRBD2. CDR1 is SGHRS, CDR2 YFSETQ, per germline. V was clipped by 4 bases and J by 1 base; unmatched bases: 7. The CDR3 extends over 16 amino acids.

In DNA form, the CDR3 reads TGTGCCAGCAGCGTAGGAGTGGACGAAGAGACCCAGTACTTC. It specifies CASSVGVDEETQYF. The chain uses TRBV9 and TRBJ2-5; D not resolved. The CDR3 length is 14 residues. Germline CDR1 is SGDLS and CDR2 is YYNGEE. V lost 0 bases, J lost 3 bases, and 9 bases lay in between.

Only a few counts were recorded for this clone. The genes are TRBV20-1 and TRBJ2-5; D is unresolved. The germline CDR1 and CDR2 sequences are DFQATT and SNEGSKA (reference sequence). This CDR3 contains 11 residues. V lost 2 bases and J lost 2, with 3 bases in between. CDR3 coding DNA: TGCAGTGCTAGACCGCAAGAGACCCAGTACTTC. It specifies CSARPQETQYF.

The V gene is TRBV19, the J gene TRBJ2-5, with 9 bases that match TRBD2. The CDR3 consists of 16 residues. Germline loops: CDR1 LNHDA, CDR2 SQIVND (reference sequence). V shed 3 bases, J shed 4 bases, and the junction held 9 bases outside the gene matches. The CDR3 DNA is TGTGCCAGTAGTATCGCTAGCGGGGCCGAAGGAGAGACCCAGTACTTC. This gives the protein CASSIASGAEGETQYF.

This clone has a single count. V and J are TRBV9 and TRBJ1-2, with D perhaps matching TRBD1 (5 bases). The CDR3 is 13 residues long. In germline, CDR1 is SGDLS, CDR2 YYNGEE. The germline V and J ends were trimmed by 3 bases and 3 bases, with 9 bases remaining between them. The CDR3 coding sequence is TGTGCCAGCAGCGGAACAGGTCACTATGGCTACACCTTC. Translating gives CASSGTGHYGYTF. Combining the CDR3 with reference TRBV9 and TRBJ1-2 gives the whole variable domain DSGVTQTPKHLITATGQRVTLRCSPRSGDLSVYWYQQSLDQGLQFLIQYYNGEERAKGNILERFSAQQFPDLHSELNLSSLELGDSALYFCASSGTGHYGYTFGSGTRLTVV.

This chain uses TRBV5-4 with TRBJ2-5, with TRBD2 matching 8 bases. Gene TRBJ2-7 matches the end of the DNA better, so the J call may be wrong. This CDR3 has 17 residues. The germline V gene has CDR1 SGHNT and CDR2 YYREEE (reference sequence). CDR3 loop: CASSLDLMAGGTYEQYF. The CDR3 DNA is TGTGCCAGCAGCTTGGATTTGATGGCGGGAGGCACCTACGAGCAGTACTTC.

This clone was recorded once. The genes are TRBV28 and TRBJ2-7; 10 nucleotides line up with TRBD1. Trimming at V came to 2 bases and at J to 6 bases, leaving 10 bases not matched to a gene. Germline V gene data show CDR1 as MDHEN and CDR2 as SYDVKM. The CDR3 is 16 residues long. CDR3 DNA sequence: TGTGCCAGCAGTTTACCCCCAGACAGGGGGCGCCCCGAGCAGTACTTC. Its protein product is CASSLPPDRGRPEQYF. The whole variable domain, filled in from reference TRBV28 and TRBJ2-7, reads DVKVTQSSRYLVKRTGEKVFLECVQDMDHENMFWYRQDPGLGLRLIYFSYDVKMKEKGDIPEGYSVSREKKERFSLILESASTNQTSMYLCASSLPPDRGRPEQYFGPGTRLTVT.

A few counts support this clone. The chain has TRBV30 and TRBJ1-6, with D uncertain. This CDR3 region has 14 residues. Trimming left V 3 bases short and J 0 bases short, with 6 bases between. CDR1 and CDR2 from the germline V gene are GTSNPN and SVGIG (reference sequence). DNA for the CDR3: TGTGCCTGGAGGCCGAGCTCCTATAATTCACCCCTCCACTTT. It translates to CAWRPSSYNSPLHF.

The V gene is TRBV27, the J gene TRBJ2-5; D might be TRBD2 (6 bases). From germline, CDR1 is MNHEY and CDR2 SMNVEV (reference sequence). This CDR3 region has 13 residues. Trimming took off 4 bases at V and 4 bases at J, with 10 bases between the two ends. CDR3 DNA sequence: TGTGCCAGCAGTTGGTCTAGCGCAGAGACCCAGTACTTC. The encoded protein is CASSWSSAETQYF.

The chain has TRBV27 and TRBJ2-5, with D unresolved. Trimming stripped 6 bases from V and 4 bases from J, with 15 bases between. Germline V lookup: CDR1 MNHEY, CDR2 SMNVEV (reference sequence). The CDR3 has 14 amino acids. CDR3 bases: TGTGCCAGCAGCCCGTCAGACTTGGGAGAGACCCAGTACTTC. Translation gives CASSPSDLGETQYF.

CDR3 in DNA: TGCAGCGTTCGGGACAGCCGCGGGGAGACCCAGTACTTC. It encodes CSVRDSRGETQYF. The V gene is TRBV29-1, the J gene TRBJ2-5, with 7 positions matching TRBD1. CDR3 length: 13 residues. The germline V gene encodes CDR1 SQVTM and CDR2 ANQGSEA. With 5 bases clipped from V and 5 bases from J, the junction kept 8 bases outside the gene matches.

A remark on this clone: Within the sample, other DNA sequences also encode this same CDR3. The CDR3 here is CASRGQGSFYEQYF. The CDR3 nucleotides read TGTGCCAGCAGAGGACAGGGATCGTTCTACGAGCAGTACTTC. The V and J genes are TRBV6-1 and TRBJ2-7, with 8 nucleotides matching TRBD1. The CDR3 is 14 amino acids. Trimming cost V 6 bases and J 3 bases; bases outside gene matches: 7. Germline CDR1 is MNHNS and CDR2 is SASEGT.

This chain links TRBV7-9 with TRBJ2-1, with TRBD2 matching over 9 bases. This CDR3 has 15 residues. Germline loops: CDR1 SEHNR, CDR2 FQNEAQ (reference sequence). The ends lost 8 bases at V and 4 bases at J; junction bases unmatched: 9. The CDR3 region is CASRVAGGRYNEQFF. CDR3 nucleotide sequence: TGTGCCAGCCGGGTGGCGGGAGGGCGGTACAATGAGCAGTTCTTC.

CDR3 bases: TGTGCCAGCCAGGAGACTAGCGGAGGGAACAATGAGCAGTTCTTC. Its translation: CASQETSGGNNEQFF. V is TRBV28 and J is TRBJ2-1; TRBD2 agrees at 9 bases. The CDR3 sequence is 15 residues long. After removal of 8 bases from V and 5 bases from J, the junction contained 10 bases not matched to a gene. The germline gives CDR1 MDHEN, CDR2 SYDVKM.

The rearrangement joins TRBV20-1 to TRBJ2-2; D ambiguous. This CDR3 contains 11 residues. Germline V CDR1 and CDR2: DFQATT, SNEGSKA (reference sequence). V was shortened by 3 bases and J by 7 bases, with 6 bases between the two germline ends. The CDR3 DNA sequence: TGCAGTGCTAGCCCCCTCGGGGAGCTGTTTTTT. Its protein product is CSASPLGELFF.

CDR3 nucleotides: TGTGCCAGCAGTGGGAGAGAGAATGGCTACACCTTC. It translates to CASSGRENGYTF. The chain recombines TRBV6-1 with TRBJ1-2, with D unresolved. Germline CDR1 is MNHNS and CDR2 is SASEGT. The CDR3 consists of 12 residues. The ends were cut back, 4 bases at V and 6 bases at J, with 9 bases in the middle.

V gene TRBV28 combines with J gene TRBJ2-1; 8 bases agree with TRBD2. This CDR3 has 17 amino acids. From germline, CDR1 is MDHEN and CDR2 SYDVKM. V trimming: 7 bases; J trimming: 0 bases; junction bases outside the gene matches: 11. As DNA, the CDR3 is TGTGCCAGCACTTCCAGCGGGAGCCCTAGCTCCTACAATGAGCAGTTCTTC. Translated: CASTSSGSPSSYNEQFF. Full variable domain (remainder filled in from reference TRBV28 and TRBJ2-1): DVKVTQSSRYLVKRTGEKVFLECVQDMDHENMFWYRQDPGLGLRLIYFSYDVKMKEKGDIPEGYSVSREKKERFSLILESASTNQTSMYLCASTSSGSPSSYNEQFFGPGTRLTVL.

This chain uses TRBV5-8 with TRBJ2-5; D possibly corresponds to TRBD2 (5 bases). The germline V gene encodes CDR1 SGHTS and CDR2 YDEGEE. CDR3 length: 15 residues. V was trimmed by 4 bases and J by 5 bases, leaving 18 bases between them. The CDR3 coding sequence is TGTGCCAGCAGCCCGGGGAAAGGTGTTATGGAGACCCAGTACTTC. Translated, it gives CASSPGKGVMETQYF. Full variable domain (rest looked up from reference TRBV5-8 and TRBJ2-5): EAGVTQSPTHLIKTRGQQATLRCSPISGHTSVYWYQQALGLGLQFLLWYDEGEERNRGNFPPRFSGRQFPNYSSELNVNALELEDSALYLCASSPGKGVMETQYFGPGTRLLVL.

The chain couples TRBV4-2 to TRBJ2-1, with 7 bases fitting TRBD2. Trimming removed 0 bases from V and 3 bases from J; junction bases left unmatched: 5. Germline V CDR1 and CDR2: LGHNA, YNFKEQ. The CDR3 is made up of 16 amino acids. The CDR3 bases are TGTGCCAGCAGCCAAGATCAAAGCGGGGACTACAATGAGCAGTTCTTC. This translates into CASSQDQSGDYNEQFF.

The V gene is TRBV27, the J gene TRBJ2-1, with a weak D call TRBD1 (6 bases). The CDR3 is made up of 12 amino acids. V lost 6 bases and J lost 12, with 15 bases in between. Per the germline V gene, CDR1 is MNHEY and CDR2 is SMNVEV (reference sequence). In DNA form, the CDR3 reads TGTGCCAGCAGGGCACAGGGCCCTTCGCAGTTCTTC. As protein: CASRAQGPSQFF.

V usage is TRBV14 and J usage is TRBJ1-1; the D is unclear. The CDR3 covers 12 residues. Germline V gene data show CDR1 as SGHDN and CDR2 as FVKESK. V lost 2 bases, J lost 8 bases, and 9 bases lay in between. The CDR3 is CASSQIIGEAFF. CDR3 nucleotide sequence: TGTGCCAGCAGCCAAATAATAGGCGAAGCTTTCTTT.

V and J are TRBV2 and TRBJ2-1; D remains unclear. This CDR3 is 11 amino acids long. Germline V gene sequence: CDR1 SNHLY, CDR2 FYNNEI. Trimming cost V 6 bases and J 6 bases, with 6 bases left between them. CDR3 sequence: CASSYTNEQFF. CDR3 DNA sequence: TGTGCCAGCAGCTACACCAATGAGCAGTTCTTC.

This chain uses TRBV5-6 with TRBJ2-4; no clear D gene. The V end lost 0 bases, the J end lost 5 bases, and 0 bases lay between the germline ends. Germline loops: CDR1 SGHDT, CDR2 YYEEEE. The length of the CDR3 is 11 residues. CDR3 loop: CASSLENIQYF. The CDR3 nucleotides read TGTGCCAGCAGCTTGGAAAACATTCAGTACTTC.

The gene calls are TRBV7-9 and TRBJ2-1; 7 bases match TRBD1. Germline CDR1 reads SEHNR; CDR2 reads FQNEAQ (reference sequence). The CDR3 has 14 residues. The J segment lost 4 bases and the V segment lost 2 bases, leaving 2 bases of the junction unmatched. The CDR3 DNA is TGTGCCAGCAGCTTAATGGGACAGTACAATGAGCAGTTCTTC. This codes for CASSLMGQYNEQFF.

The CDR3 DNA is TGTGCCAGCAGCTTACCTCCCAATGGCGCGAACACTGAAGCTTTCTTT. Translating gives CASSLPPNGANTEAFF. The chain links TRBV5-6 to TRBJ1-1; D unclear. There are 16 residues in the CDR3. V was pared by 2 bases and J by 1 base, with 15 bases between. CDR1 SGHDT and CDR2 YYEEEE come from the germline V gene.

This clone was seen just once. The chain recombines TRBV30 with TRBJ2-2; TRBD2 agrees at 13 bases. This CDR3 is built from 15 residues. The germline gives CDR1 GTSNPN, CDR2 SVGIG (reference sequence). With 7 bases clipped from V and 4 bases from J, the junction kept 6 bases outside the gene matches. The CDR3 DNA reads as TGTGCCTTGAGGACTAGCGGGAGAGGCACCGGGGAGCTGTTTTTT. It is translated as CALRTSGRGTGELFF.